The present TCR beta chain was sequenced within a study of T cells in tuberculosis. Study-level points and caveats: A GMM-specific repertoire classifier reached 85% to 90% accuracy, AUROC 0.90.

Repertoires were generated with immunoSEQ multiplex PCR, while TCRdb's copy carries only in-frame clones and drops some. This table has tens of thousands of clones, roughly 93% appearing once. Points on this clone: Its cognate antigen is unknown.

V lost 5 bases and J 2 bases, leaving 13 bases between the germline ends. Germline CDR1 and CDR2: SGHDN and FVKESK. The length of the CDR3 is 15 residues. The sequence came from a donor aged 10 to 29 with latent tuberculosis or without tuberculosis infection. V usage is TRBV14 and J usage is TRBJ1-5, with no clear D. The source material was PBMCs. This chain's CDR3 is CASSGPGPGNQPQHF. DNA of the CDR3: TGTGCCAGCAGCGGTCCGGGTCCGGGCAATCAGCCCCAGCATTTT.